This record looks at one T cell receptor beta chain sequence and its context. The antigen is unknown. The data stem from a study of somatic mutations in cytotoxic T cells in rheumatoid arthritis. Looking at the study overall: Blood (approximately 28 ml EDTA) from each patient was taken right after diagnosis, before any treatment. At nearly 100% purity, some V beta antibody-stained T-cell populations were flow-sorted, and these included V beta1+ cells that were sequenced for TCRB. Study outcomes and limitations: The authors did not know the antigen targets of the expanded CD8+ clones.

Sequenced by immunoSEQ multiplex PCR; TCRdb stores in-frame clones only, minus some. This table holds about 18,000 clones, approximately 67% found once. CD4+ cells and CD8+ cells were each obtained through positive magnetic bead selection, and their purity was assessed by flow cytometry. V was shortened by 7 bases and J by 3 bases, with 15 bases between the two germline ends. The CDR3 sequence is 15 residues long. Germline V gene sequence: CDR1 WSHSY, CDR2 SAAADI. Sequenced input: CD8+ T cells sorted from blood. This clonotype was obtained from an adult with rheumatoid arthritis. The chain employs TRBV10-2 and TRBJ2-2; D possibly uses TRBD1 or TRBD2 (6 bases each). The CDR3: CASIPTGADTGELFF. CDR3 DNA: TGCGCCAGCATTCCCACGGGGGCGGACACCGGGGAGCTGTTTTTT.